This TCR beta chain was profiled in a study of identifying expanded T cells in peripheral blood. The protocol was immunoSEQ multiplex PCR, while the TCRdb copy is restricted to in-frame clones and leaves out a portion. The sample has roughly 63,000 clones, about 85% seen once; the top ten hold 15% to 20%. Germline CDR1 and CDR2: LGHNT and FRNRAP. The CDR3 extends over 17 amino acids. The ends were cut back, 7 bases at V and 0 bases at J, with 19 bases in the middle. The source is a person aged 18 to 75 in good health. The rearrangement joins TRBV12-5 to TRBJ2-1; either TRBD1 or TRBD2 may fit D (6 bases each). The source material was blood. The CDR3 region is CASAPGVGAISYNEQFF. The CDR3 bases are TGTGCTAGTGCTCCGGGGGTGGGGGCGATCTCCTACAATGAGCAGTTCTTC.